What follows is one T cell receptor beta chain and its context. Its specificity is not known. TCRdb's copy holds only in-frame clones and misses some; the assay was immunoSEQ multiplex PCR. Of some 110,000 clones detected, about 91% appear once; the ten largest clones hold around 0.6%. Unstimulated Tregs (CD4+CD25+CD127-) and CD4+CD25- non-Tregs were sorted from PBMCs. The sample is drawn from a study of Tregs in tolerant kidney transplant recipients. Study-wide results and limits: Tregs expanded with activated donor B cells seemed most donor-specific. Biological reproducibility was not directly addressed, but technical replication error appeared minimal. The small number of patients limits these findings pending further validation.

The sequence derives from a human donor in good health. Specimen: CD4+ T cells from blood.

CDR3 nucleotides: TGTGCCAGCAGTCCGGTGCAGGTAACCCGGACCCAGTACTTC. Translated: CASSPVQVTRTQYF. The chain is built from TRBV11-2 and TRBJ2-5; no definite D call. The CDR3 runs to 14 residues. Trimming removed 6 bases from V and 7 bases from J, with 18 bases in between. Germline lookup yields CDR1 SGHAT and CDR2 FQNNGV.